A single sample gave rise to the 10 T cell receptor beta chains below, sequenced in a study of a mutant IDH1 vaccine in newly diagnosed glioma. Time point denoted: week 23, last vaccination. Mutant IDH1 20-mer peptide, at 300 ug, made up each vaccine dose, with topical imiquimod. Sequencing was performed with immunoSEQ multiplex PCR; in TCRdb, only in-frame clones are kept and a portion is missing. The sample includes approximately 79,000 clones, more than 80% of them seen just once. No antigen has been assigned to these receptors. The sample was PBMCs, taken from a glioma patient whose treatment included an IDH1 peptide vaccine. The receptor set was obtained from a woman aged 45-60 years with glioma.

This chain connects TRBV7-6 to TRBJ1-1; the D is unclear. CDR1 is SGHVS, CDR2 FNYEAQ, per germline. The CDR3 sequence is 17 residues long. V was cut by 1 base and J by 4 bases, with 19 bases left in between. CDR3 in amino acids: CASSLVGKGPMSTEAFF. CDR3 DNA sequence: TGTGCCAGCAGCTTAGTGGGAAAAGGCCCGATGAGCACTGAAGCTTTCTTT.

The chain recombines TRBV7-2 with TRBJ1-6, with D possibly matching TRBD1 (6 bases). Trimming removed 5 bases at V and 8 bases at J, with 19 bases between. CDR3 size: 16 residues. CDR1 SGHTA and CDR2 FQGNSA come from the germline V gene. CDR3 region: CASSTYREGPHSPLHF. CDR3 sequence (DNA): TGTGCCAGCAGCACTTACAGGGAGGGGCCTCATTCACCCCTCCACTTT.

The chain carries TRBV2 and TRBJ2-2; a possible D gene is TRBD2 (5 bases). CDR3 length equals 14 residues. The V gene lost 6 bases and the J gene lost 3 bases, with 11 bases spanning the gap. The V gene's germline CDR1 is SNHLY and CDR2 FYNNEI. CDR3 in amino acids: CASRAERDTGELFF. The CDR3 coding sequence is TGTGCCAGCAGGGCGGAGAGGGACACCGGGGAGCTGTTTTTT.

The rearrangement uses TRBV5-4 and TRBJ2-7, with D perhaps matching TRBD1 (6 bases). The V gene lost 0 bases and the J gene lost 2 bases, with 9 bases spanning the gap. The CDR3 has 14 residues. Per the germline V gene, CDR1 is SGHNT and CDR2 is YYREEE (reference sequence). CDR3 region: CASSLEAGAYEQYF. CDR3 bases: TGTGCCAGCAGCTTGGAGGCAGGGGCCTACGAGCAGTACTTC.

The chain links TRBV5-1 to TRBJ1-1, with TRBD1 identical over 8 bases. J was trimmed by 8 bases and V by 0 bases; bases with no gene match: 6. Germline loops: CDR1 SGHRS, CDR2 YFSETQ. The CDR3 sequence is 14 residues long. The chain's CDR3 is CASSLAGQGREAFF. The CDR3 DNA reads TGCGCCAGCAGCTTGGCTGGACAGGGCCGGGAAGCTTTCTTT. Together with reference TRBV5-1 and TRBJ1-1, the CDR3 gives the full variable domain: KAGVTQTPRYLIKTRGQQVTLSCSPISGHRSVSWYQQTPGQGLQFLFEYFSETQRNKGNFPGRFSGRQFSNSRSEMNVSTLELGDSALYLCASSLAGQGREAFFGQGTRLTVV.

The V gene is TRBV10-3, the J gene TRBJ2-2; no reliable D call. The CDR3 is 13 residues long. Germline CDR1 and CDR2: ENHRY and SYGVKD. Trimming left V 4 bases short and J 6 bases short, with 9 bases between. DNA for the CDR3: TGTGCCATCAGTGTAGAGGTTGCCGGGGAGCTGTTTTTT. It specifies CAISVEVAGELFF.

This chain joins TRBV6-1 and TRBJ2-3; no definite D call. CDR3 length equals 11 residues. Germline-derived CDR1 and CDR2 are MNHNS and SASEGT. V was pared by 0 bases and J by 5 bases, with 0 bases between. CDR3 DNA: TGTGCCAGCAGTGAAGCAGATACGCAGTATTTT. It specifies CASSEADTQYF.

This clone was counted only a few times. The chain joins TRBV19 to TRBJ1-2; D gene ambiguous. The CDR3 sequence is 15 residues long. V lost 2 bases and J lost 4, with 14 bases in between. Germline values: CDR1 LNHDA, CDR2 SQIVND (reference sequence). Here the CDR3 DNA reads TGTGCCAGTAGTATAAGCTTCGACGAAGGCTATGGCTACACCTTC. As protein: CASSISFDEGYGYTF.

The CDR3 sequence is CASSEGSGRASSYNEQFF. DNA for the CDR3: TGTGCCAGCAGTGAAGGTAGCGGGAGGGCGAGCTCCTACAATGAGCAGTTCTTC. The V gene is TRBV6-1, the J gene TRBJ2-1, with 11 nucleotides matching TRBD2. V gave up 1 base and J gave up 0 bases; unmatched junction bases: 5. From germline, CDR1 is MNHNS and CDR2 SASEGT. This CDR3 contains 18 residues.

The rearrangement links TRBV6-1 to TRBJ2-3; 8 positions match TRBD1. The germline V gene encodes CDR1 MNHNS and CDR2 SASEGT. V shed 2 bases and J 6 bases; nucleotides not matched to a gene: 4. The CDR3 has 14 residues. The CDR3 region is CASSEQGASDTQYF. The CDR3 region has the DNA TGTGCCAGCAGTGAACAGGGGGCATCGGATACGCAGTATTTT.